Listed below are T cell receptor beta chains from one sample, sequenced in a study of blood T cell repertoires in COVID-19. This table comes from immunoSEQ multiplex PCR, and its TCRdb copy is limited to in-frame clones, with some not included. The sample shows 41,000 or so clones, nearly 90% of them seen only once. Sequences were obtained from peripheral blood. All receptors derive from a man in his 60s with acute or convalescent COVID-19. CDR3s include the opening cysteine and the closing phenylalanine or tryptophan. D genes are given only for firm matches. Not all rows give a size; the values are once, few, many and, for expanded clones, a class.

d_gene: TRBD1; j_gene: TRBJ1-2; abundance: .; v_gene: TRBV5-1; CDR3nt: TGCGCCAGCAGCCAAGGTTCCGGGACAGGGATCTATGGCTACACCTTC; CDR3aa: CASSQGSGTGIYGYTF
d_gene: .; j_gene: TRBJ1-3; abundance: .; v_gene: TRBV9; CDR3nt: TGTGCCAGCAGCGTAGACAGGCAGGGAAACACCATATATTTT; CDR3aa: CASSVDRQGNTIYF
d_gene: .; j_gene: TRBJ1-5; abundance: .; v_gene: TRBV30; CDR3nt: TGTGCCTGGAGTGTGAGGGCCAATCAGCCCCAGCATTTT; CDR3aa: CAWSVRANQPQHF
d_gene: .; j_gene: TRBJ2-5; abundance: .; v_gene: TRBV3-1/TRBV3-2; CDR3nt: TGTGCCAGCAGCCCGGGACATAAACAAGAGACCCAGTACTTC; CDR3aa: CASSPGHKQETQYF
d_gene: .; j_gene: TRBJ1-6; abundance: .; v_gene: TRBV9; CDR3nt: TGTGCCAGCAGCCACGACAAATTTAATTCACCCCTCCACTTT; CDR3aa: CASSHDKFNSPLHF
d_gene: TRBD1; j_gene: TRBJ1-6; abundance: .; v_gene: TRBV7-2; CDR3nt: TGTGCCAGCAGCTCCGGGACAGGGGGATCACCCCTCCACTTT; CDR3aa: CASSSGTGGSPLHF
d_gene: TRBD1; j_gene: TRBJ2-7; abundance: few; v_gene: TRBV6-5; CDR3nt: TGTGCCAGCACTGGACAGGGGAGCTACGAGCAGTACTTC; CDR3aa: CASTGQGSYEQYF
d_gene: TRBD1; j_gene: TRBJ1-5; abundance: .; v_gene: TRBV12-5; CDR3nt: TGTGCTAGTGGTTCCTCGGGACAGGGGAATATTCCCCAGCATTTT; CDR3aa: CASGSSGQGNIPQHF
d_gene: TRBD2; j_gene: TRBJ2-5; abundance: .; v_gene: TRBV3-1/TRBV3-2; CDR3nt: TGTGCCAGCAGCGTACTAGCGGGGGCTGTTCAAGAGACCCAGTACTTC; CDR3aa: CASSVLAGAVQETQYF
d_gene: TRBD1; j_gene: TRBJ1-4; abundance: .; v_gene: TRBV6-5; CDR3nt: TGTGCCAGCAGTTACGGGGACAGTGGTGAAAAACTGTTTTTT; CDR3aa: CASSYGDSGEKLFF
d_gene: .; j_gene: TRBJ2-7; abundance: .; v_gene: TRBV30; CDR3nt: TGTGCCTGGAGTTACGACATGAGCTACGAGCAGTACTTC; CDR3aa: CAWSYDMSYEQYF
d_gene: TRBD1; j_gene: TRBJ1-2; abundance: .; v_gene: TRBV18; CDR3nt: TGTGCCAGCTCACCACGGGGGCTAAGGGACAGGCGCCCTAACTATGGCTACACCTTC; CDR3aa: CASSPRGLRDRRPNYGYTF
d_gene: .; j_gene: TRBJ1-5; abundance: .; v_gene: TRBV19; CDR3nt: TGTGCCAGTACCCAAGGGGCCATCCAGCCCCAGCATTTT; CDR3aa: CASTQGAIQPQHF
d_gene: .; j_gene: TRBJ2-2; abundance: .; v_gene: TRBV2; CDR3nt: TGTGCCAGCAGTGAGGGTCCGGGCAGGGACACCGGGGAGCTGTTTTTT; CDR3aa: CASSEGPGRDTGELFF
d_gene: .; j_gene: TRBJ2-5; abundance: .; v_gene: TRBV6-2/TRBV6-3; CDR3nt: TGTGCCAGCAGTCACTTACGATCTCAGGAGGAGCGGCCGCAAGAGACCCAGTACTTC; CDR3aa: CASSHLRSQEERPQETQYF
d_gene: .; j_gene: TRBJ1-2; abundance: .; v_gene: TRBV11-2; CDR3nt: TGTGCCAGCAGCTTAGTCAGGCGGGCTACTAACTATGGCTACACCTTC; CDR3aa: CASSLVRRATNYGYTF
d_gene: .; j_gene: TRBJ1-5; abundance: .; v_gene: TRBV6-5; CDR3nt: TGTGCCAGCAGCCCCGAGGCTAGCAATCAGCCCCAGCATTTT; CDR3aa: CASSPEASNQPQHF
d_gene: .; j_gene: TRBJ1-6; abundance: .; v_gene: TRBV19; CDR3nt: TGTGCCAGTAGTATGGGGGGACGGTTTAATTCACCCCTCCACTTT; CDR3aa: CASSMGGRFNSPLHF
d_gene: TRBD1; j_gene: TRBJ1-2; abundance: .; v_gene: TRBV2; CDR3nt: TGTGCCAGCAGTTTACAGGGGATGCACTATGGCTACACCTTC; CDR3aa: CASSLQGMHYGYTF
d_gene: TRBD2; j_gene: TRBJ2-1; abundance: .; v_gene: TRBV7-2; CDR3nt: TGTGCCAGCAGCTTAGAGGCTAGCGGGGGGGGAAATGAGCAGTTCTTC; CDR3aa: CASSLEASGGGNEQFF
d_gene: .; j_gene: TRBJ1-5; abundance: .; v_gene: TRBV7-2; CDR3nt: TGTGCCAGCAGTCAATCTTACAGGGAGAGACACGATCAGCCCCAGCATTTT; CDR3aa: CASSQSYRERHDQPQHF
d_gene: .; j_gene: TRBJ2-3; abundance: .; v_gene: TRBV5-8; CDR3nt: TGTGCCAGCAGCTTGTTGACAGCGAGCACAGATACGCAGTATTTT; CDR3aa: CASSLLTASTDTQYF
d_gene: .; j_gene: TRBJ1-2; abundance: .; v_gene: TRBV19; CDR3nt: TGTGCCAGTAGTATCGGGACACTTGGCTACACCTTC; CDR3aa: CASSIGTLGYTF
d_gene: .; j_gene: TRBJ2-5; abundance: .; v_gene: TRBV19; CDR3nt: TGTGCCAGTAGTATTCTCGGACAGGCGGGGGAGACCCAGTACTTC; CDR3aa: CASSILGQAGETQYF
d_gene: .; j_gene: TRBJ2-5; abundance: .; v_gene: TRBV16; CDR3nt: TGTGCCAGCAGCCAATTCAGGGGAGAGACCCAGTACTTC; CDR3aa: CASSQFRGETQYF
d_gene: .; j_gene: TRBJ1-3; abundance: .; v_gene: TRBV5-1; CDR3nt: TGCGCCAGCAGACCTGATCCAGGGCCCATCTCTGGAAACACCATATATTTT; CDR3aa: CASRPDPGPISGNTIYF
d_gene: .; j_gene: TRBJ1-2; abundance: .; v_gene: TRBV6-5; CDR3nt: TGTGCCAGCAGTTACTCCGCCGCGGGGGGCTACACCTTC; CDR3aa: CASSYSAAGGYTF
d_gene: .; j_gene: TRBJ1-1; abundance: .; v_gene: TRBV6-5; CDR3nt: TGTGCCAGCAGAACTAGCGGACAGATGAACACTGAAGCTTTCTTT; CDR3aa: CASRTSGQMNTEAFF
d_gene: .; j_gene: TRBJ2-7; abundance: .; v_gene: TRBV5-1; CDR3nt: TGCGCCAGCAGCTACCTTGGGGCAGCCTACGAGCAGTACTTC; CDR3aa: CASSYLGAAYEQYF
d_gene: .; j_gene: TRBJ1-2; abundance: once; v_gene: TRBV5-4; CDR3nt: TGTGCCAGCAGCCAACAGTGGGTGAACTATGGCTACACCTTC; CDR3aa: CASSQQWVNYGYTF
d_gene: .; j_gene: TRBJ1-3; abundance: .; v_gene: TRBV7-2; CDR3nt: TGTGCCAGCAGCTTATGGTCGGGGTCTGGAAACACCATATATTTT; CDR3aa: CASSLWSGSGNTIYF
d_gene: TRBD1; j_gene: TRBJ1-4; abundance: .; v_gene: TRBV28; CDR3nt: TGTGCCAGCAGTTTGTACAGGGGGGGAAATGAAAAACTGTTTTTT; CDR3aa: CASSLYRGGNEKLFF
d_gene: .; j_gene: TRBJ1-2; abundance: .; v_gene: TRBV10-3; CDR3nt: TGTGCCATTGAAAGCACAGGCGTAAATGGCTACACCTTC; CDR3aa: CAIESTGVNGYTF
d_gene: TRBD1; j_gene: TRBJ1-1; abundance: .; v_gene: TRBV9; CDR3nt: TGTGCCAGCAGCACCGGGGACAGGGGGAACACTGAAGCTTTCTTT; CDR3aa: CASSTGDRGNTEAFF
d_gene: .; j_gene: TRBJ2-5; abundance: .; v_gene: TRBV7-8; CDR3nt: TGTGCCAGCAGCTCCCAATGGGGCTCGGAGACCCAGTACTTC; CDR3aa: CASSSQWGSETQYF
d_gene: .; j_gene: TRBJ2-3; abundance: .; v_gene: TRBV23-1; CDR3nt: TGCGCCAGCGGAATTAGCGAGCTCATCACAGATACGCAGTATTTT; CDR3aa: CASGISELITDTQYF
d_gene: .; j_gene: TRBJ1-5; abundance: once; v_gene: TRBV5-5; CDR3nt: TGTGCCAGCAGCTTGAGATCGGGGTTGGATCAGCCCCAGCATTTT; CDR3aa: CASSLRSGLDQPQHF
d_gene: TRBD2; j_gene: TRBJ2-1; abundance: once; v_gene: TRBV5-1; CDR3nt: TGCGCCAGCAGCTTGGGTCCTAGCGGGGGGGAGCAGTTCTTC; CDR3aa: CASSLGPSGGEQFF
d_gene: .; j_gene: TRBJ1-2; abundance: .; v_gene: TRBV4-2; CDR3nt: TGTGCCAGCAGCCAAGACTGGGGCTCCGCCTATGGCTACACCTTC; CDR3aa: CASSQDWGSAYGYTF
d_gene: .; j_gene: TRBJ2-5; abundance: .; v_gene: TRBV30; CDR3nt: TGTGCCTGGGGGGAAGGACACTATCAAGAGACCCAGTACTTC; CDR3aa: CAWGEGHYQETQYF
d_gene: .; j_gene: TRBJ1-1; abundance: .; v_gene: TRBV6-5; CDR3nt: TGTGCCAGCAGCCCGCGGGGGCTGAACACTGAAGCTTTCTTT; CDR3aa: CASSPRGLNTEAFF
d_gene: .; j_gene: TRBJ1-1; abundance: .; v_gene: TRBV12-3/TRBV12-4; CDR3nt: TGTGCCAGCAGTTATGATGGGAGGACTGAAGCTTTCTTT; CDR3aa: CASSYDGRTEAFF
d_gene: TRBD1; j_gene: TRBJ1-4; abundance: .; v_gene: TRBV4-3; CDR3nt: TGCGCCAGCAGGGGACAGGGAAATGAAAAACTGTTTTTT; CDR3aa: CASRGQGNEKLFF
d_gene: TRBD1; j_gene: TRBJ1-4; abundance: once; v_gene: TRBV14; CDR3nt: TGTGCCAGCAGCCAAAGGACAGGGCGTGAAAAACTGTTTTTT; CDR3aa: CASSQRTGREKLFF
d_gene: .; j_gene: TRBJ1-2; abundance: .; v_gene: TRBV9; CDR3nt: TGTGCCAGCAGCCTGGTCGGGGGGGCTGAGGCCTTC; CDR3aa: CASSLVGGAEAF
d_gene: .; j_gene: TRBJ1-2; abundance: .; v_gene: TRBV7-2; CDR3nt: TGTGCCAGCAGCCTAAACCGGGGTCGCTATGGCTACACCTTC; CDR3aa: CASSLNRGRYGYTF
d_gene: .; j_gene: TRBJ1-1; abundance: .; v_gene: TRBV27; CDR3nt: TGTGCCAGCAGGGGGGGGTTGAACACTGAAGCTTTCTTT; CDR3aa: CASRGGLNTEAFF
d_gene: TRBD1; j_gene: TRBJ2-2; abundance: .; v_gene: TRBV19; CDR3nt: TGTGCCAGTAGAGTACAGGGGGCGAACACCGGGGAGCTGTTTTTT; CDR3aa: CASRVQGANTGELFF
d_gene: TRBD1; j_gene: TRBJ2-3; abundance: .; v_gene: TRBV30; CDR3nt: TGTGCCTGGACGGCAGGGGGCCCAGATACGCAGTATTTT; CDR3aa: CAWTAGGPDTQYF
d_gene: .; j_gene: TRBJ2-6; abundance: .; v_gene: TRBV7-2; CDR3nt: TGTGCCAGCAGCCCAGGGGAGGGTATAAAGAGCTCTGGGGCCAACGTCCTGACTTTC; CDR3aa: CASSPGEGIKSSGANVLTF